The clone carrying this T cell receptor beta chain appeared once. Its antigen is unknown. Repertoires were generated with immunoSEQ multiplex PCR, while TCRdb's copy carries only in-frame clones and drops some. The table has about 180,000 clones, roughly 86% seen once; the top ten hold under 3.5%. Germline values: CDR1 MNHEY, CDR2 SVGAGI. Trimming removed 4 bases at V and 6 bases at J, with 21 bases between. The CDR3 has 16 residues. The sample comes from a study of cytomegalovirus exposure and HLA in healthy donors. Findings of the study overall: The study put about 180 TCR beta chains on its list as cytomegalovirus-associated. Usually a TCR sequence was rare, but some public TCRs were found in many donors. It was reported that the classifier diagnosed cytomegalovirus status with high specificity and sensitivity in both the original and validation cohorts. TCR clusters originating in the first cohort tended to co-occur in the 110 or so validation repertoires, according to a later analysis.

Source material: PBMCs. This clonotype originated in a man between 18 and 29 years old in good health and CMV-seropositive. This chain links TRBV6-5 with TRBJ1-1; TRBD1 might be the D (6 bases). CDR3 amino acids: CASSSLLGQLRSEAFF. The DNA for the CDR3 is TGTGCCAGCAGTTCCTTACTAGGACAGTTGAGATCTGAAGCTTTCTTT.